These T cell receptor beta chains were read from a single sample in a study of human T cells and chemical hapten exposure. TCRdb passed the RACE reads through MiXCR, listing each CDR3 protein once. The repertoire has about 77,000 distinct CDR3 sequences, around 9.3% of them found once; the top ten carry about 1.5%. Sequences were obtained from whole blood. The source is a female donor in good health. Some clones in this sample may be carry-over from other donors' samples. Both conserved end residues are part of each CDR3. D genes are given only for firm matches. Clone size is not always given. Where it is, it says once, few, many or a class for expanded clones.

j_gene | abundance | d_gene | v_gene | CDR3aa | CDR3nt
TRBJ2-5 | . | TRBD1 | TRBV29-1 | CSVVFGRGRLETQYF | TGCAGCGTTGTTTTCGGCAGGGGGCGTTTAGAGACCCAGTACTTC
TRBJ1-6 | . | . | TRBV19 | CASSIDTADSYNSPLHF | TGTGCCAGTAGTATCGACACGGCAGACTCCTATAATTCACCCCTCCACTTT
TRBJ1-2 | . | . | TRBV12-3/TRBV12-4 | CASSSTADPPESNYGYTF | TGTGCCAGCAGTTCGACAGCGGACCCACCGGAGTCTAACTATGGCTACACCTTC
TRBJ2-3 | few | . | TRBV14 | CASSQVAPWDTQYF | TGTGCCAGCAGCCAAGTGGCGCCATGGGATACGCAGTATTTT
TRBJ1-5 | few | TRBD1 | TRBV20-1 | CSANPGQGSQPQHF | TGCAGTGCTAACCCGGGACAGGGGAGTCAGCCCCAGCATTTT
TRBJ2-3 | many | . | TRBV28 | CASSFILRRGASSDTQYF | TGTGCCAGCAGTTTCATACTCCGACGGGGGGCTAGTTCAGATACGCAGTATTTT
TRBJ1-1 | many | . | TRBV6-6 | CASSFLGQGSAETEAFF | TGTGCCAGCAGTTTTCTGGGGCAGGGTAGCGCGGAAACTGAAGCTTTCTTT
TRBJ1-2 | once | . | TRBV19 | CASSIVGREYGYTF | TGTGCCAGTAGTATAGTGGGCAGGGAGTATGGCTACACCTTC
TRBJ2-3 | . | TRBD2 | TRBV11-2 | CASSLGGASGGITDTQYF | TGTGCCAGCAGCTTAGGGGGGGCTAGCGGGGGAATCACAGATACGCAGTATTTT
TRBJ1-3 | . | . | TRBV5-1 | CASSLTPGTGRTGNTIYF | TGCGCCAGCAGCTTGACCCCCGGAACAGGGCGAACTGGAAACACCATATATTTT
TRBJ1-1 | . | . | TRBV5-1 | CASSLTGTTEAFF | TGCGCCAGCAGCTTAACAGGGACCACTGAAGCTTTCTTT
TRBJ2-7 | many | . | TRBV29-1 | CSVEVGVLGGEQYF | TGCAGCGTTGAGGTTGGTGTACTAGGGGGCGAGCAGTACTTC
TRBJ2-1 | few | TRBD2 | TRBV12-3/TRBV12-4 | CASSLTSGGHNEQFF | TGTGCCAGCAGTCTAACTAGCGGGGGACACAATGAGCAGTTCTTC
TRBJ2-3 | . | . | TRBV7-2 | CASSEVGHNTQYF | TGTGCCAGCAGCGAGGTTGGCCACAATACGCAGTATTTT
TRBJ2-3 | many | TRBD2 | TRBV6-6 | CASSYFSGVTDTQYF | TGTGCCAGCAGTTACTTTAGCGGGGTAACAGATACGCAGTATTTT
TRBJ1-1 | many | TRBD1 | TRBV20-1 | CSARYTQGDTEAFF | TGCAGTGCTAGATATACCCAGGGGGACACTGAAGCTTTCTTT
TRBJ1-6 | many | . | TRBV3-1 | CASSQRGLGNSPLHF | TGTGCCAGCAGCCAAAGGGGACTGGGAAATTCACCCCTCCACTTT
TRBJ1-5 | . | . | TRBV2 | CASSGGSFNQPQHF | TGTGCCAGCAGTGGTGGGAGCTTCAATCAGCCCCAGCATTTT
TRBJ2-1 | few | . | TRBV20-1 | CSASYSGIYNEQFF | TGCAGTGCTAGCTATAGCGGAATCTACAATGAGCAGTTCTTC
TRBJ1-5 | . | TRBD1 | TRBV6-5 | CASSSGQGAMSNQPQHF | TGTGCCAGCAGTTCCGGACAGGGGGCGATGAGCAATCAGCCCCAGCATTTT
TRBJ1-1 | . | . | TRBV3-1 | CASSQGETVLNTEAFF | TGTGCCAGCAGCCAAGGGGAGACAGTCCTGAACACTGAAGCTTTCTTT
TRBJ2-1 | few | . | TRBV7-2 | CASRPLNYNEQFF | TGTGCCAGCAGGCCCCTAAATTACAATGAGCAGTTCTTC
TRBJ2-3 | many | . | TRBV6-4 | CASSDSPGGTDTQYF | TGTGCCAGCAGTGACTCCCCAGGGGGCACAGATACGCAGTATTTT
TRBJ2-7 | few | . | TRBV10-3 | CASGGDRTYEQYF | TGTGCCAGCGGGGGGGACAGGACCTACGAGCAGTACTTC
TRBJ1-6 | many | . | TRBV18 | CASSLSDEADSPLHF | TGTGCCAGCTCACTATCGGACGAGGCCGATTCACCCCTCCACTTT
TRBJ1-2 | . | . | TRBV5-1 | CASSFPDRSSNYGYTF | TGCGCCAGCAGCTTCCCGGACAGATCCTCTAACTATGGCTACACCTTC
TRBJ2-3 | . | . | TRBV12-5 | CASGLGLIGADTQYF | TGTGCTAGTGGTTTGGGGTTGATAGGGGCAGATACGCAGTATTTT
TRBJ1-5 | few | TRBD1 | TRBV5-1 | CASSTGTGGNQPQHF | TGCGCCAGCAGCACAGGGACAGGGGGCAATCAGCCCCAGCATTTT
TRBJ2-3 | many | TRBD1 | TRBV7-9 | CASRDRLEITDTQYF | TGTGCCAGCAGGGACAGGTTGGAGATCACAGATACGCAGTATTTT
TRBJ1-4 | few | . | TRBV29-1 | CSVEGESNEKLFF | TGCAGCGTTGAAGGAGAAAGTAATGAAAAACTGTTTTTT
TRBJ1-3 | . | . | TRBV12-3/TRBV12-4 | CASSLFSGNTIYF | TGTGCCAGCAGTCTCTTCTCTGGAAACACCATATATTTT
TRBJ2-3 | few | TRBD2 | TRBV6-5 | CASSFDSYPAGGADTQYF | TGTGCCAGCAGTTTCGACTCCTATCCAGCGGGGGGAGCAGATACGCAGTATTTT
TRBJ1-5 | . | . | TRBV28 | CASSFVRISNQPQHF | TGTGCCAGCAGTTTTGTACGGATTAGCAATCAGCCCCAGCATTTT
TRBJ2-2 | many | . | TRBV12-3/TRBV12-4 | CASSSSTGTNPPGELFF | TGTGCCAGCAGTTCCAGCACCGGGACGAACCCCCCCGGGGAGCTGTTTTTT
TRBJ1-4 | . | . | TRBV29-1 | CSGERPDKRFF | TGCAGCGGTGAAAGGCCCGATAAAAGGTTTTTT
TRBJ2-1 | many | TRBD1 | TRBV20-1 | CSARPPRDRGNNEQFF | TGCAGTGCTAGGCCCCCCCGGGACAGGGGTAACAATGAGCAGTTCTTC
TRBJ2-4 | many | TRBD2 | TRBV3-1 | CASSQDALGLAGVKNIQYF | TGTGCCAGCAGCCAAGATGCTCTGGGACTAGCGGGGGTCAAAAACATTCAGTACTTC
TRBJ1-4 | many | . | TRBV19 | CASSPARGPVEKLFF | TGTGCCAGTAGTCCAGCACGGGGGCCTGTTGAAAAACTGTTTTTT
TRBJ1-5 | many | . | TRBV24-1 | CATSDSMDRLGQPQHF | TGTGCCACCAGTGACTCCATGGACAGATTGGGCCAGCCCCAGCATTTT
TRBJ2-5 | . | . | TRBV28 | CASSFRGRVAETQYF | TGTGCCAGCAGTTTCCGGGGCAGGGTCGCAGAGACCCAGTACTTC